Listed below are T cell receptor beta chains from one sample, sequenced in a study of T-cell memory formation after mild COVID-19. TCRdb re-called the 5' RACE reads through MiXCR, storing one row per CDR3 protein. The table includes 120,000 to 150,000 distinct CDR3 sequences, about 5.7% detected once. The sample comprised PBMCs or a T cell subset sorted from them (not recorded which). All receptors come from an adult woman who had mild COVID-19 (a few samples of this study predate the infection). Cell type and time point are not known. Both conserved end residues are part of each CDR3. D genes are given only for firm matches. The size field is filled for only some rows; it gives once, few, many or a size class.

cdr3_length d_call j_call v_call clone_size cdr3_aa cdr3_nt
18 . TRBJ2-2 TRBV30 many CAWTPPIDRDGYTGELFF TGTGCCTGGACTCCTCCTATCGACCGGGACGGTTACACCGGGGAGCTGTTTTTT
14 . TRBJ2-3 TRBV5-4 few CASSSPGVTDTQYF TGTGCCAGCAGCTCGCCCGGGGTCACAGATACGCAGTATTTT
13 . TRBJ2-7 TRBV10-3 few CAISESGPGEQYF TGTGCCATCAGTGAGTCGGGCCCAGGCGAGCAGTACTTC
15 TRBD1 TRBJ2-2 TRBV20-1 . CSAGSGRGQTGELFF TGCAGTGCTGGGAGCGGCAGGGGGCAGACCGGGGAGCTGTTTTTT
15 TRBD1 TRBJ2-7 TRBV10-3 many CAISGGTGENYEQYF TGTGCCATCAGTGGGGGGACAGGGGAAAACTACGAGCAGTACTTC
15 . TRBJ1-6 TRBV20-1 many CSAQPGSSYNSPLHF TGCAGTGCTCAACCAGGGAGCTCCTATAATTCACCCCTCCACTTT
15 TRBD1 TRBJ1-5 TRBV19 . CASSTDRGSNQPQHF TGTGCCAGTAGTACCGACAGGGGAAGCAATCAGCCCCAGCATTTT
14 . TRBJ1-1 TRBV5-1 many CASSLGGGDTEAFF TGCGCCAGCAGCTTGGGGGGAGGCGACACTGAAGCTTTCTTT
14 . TRBJ1-6 TRBV11-3 few CASRVTPSNSPLHF TGTGCCAGCAGAGTAACACCGTCCAATTCACCCCTCCACTTT
13 TRBD1 TRBJ1-6 TRBV10-3 many CATATGGDSPLHF TGTGCCACCGCTACAGGGGGTGATTCACCCCTCCACTTT
14 TRBD1 TRBJ1-1 TRBV5-1 many CASSRGQGGTEAFF TGCGCCAGCAGCCGAGGACAGGGAGGCACTGAAGCTTTCTTT
13 . TRBJ2-3 TRBV7-6 few CASSLGPLDTQYF TGTGCCAGCAGCTTGGGGCCGCTTGATACGCAGTATTTT
18 TRBD2 TRBJ2-2 TRBV6-5 few CASSYNRGLAGRSGELFF TGTGCCAGCAGTTACAACAGAGGACTAGCGGGAAGATCCGGGGAGCTGTTTTTT
17 . TRBJ2-1 TRBV10-3 many CAISESGAGEVYNEQFF TGTGCCATCAGTGAGTCGGGGGCGGGAGAGGTTTACAATGAGCAGTTCTTC
15 . TRBJ2-5 TRBV4-2 few CASSQDGGPQETQYF TGTGCCAGCAGCCAAGATGGCGGACCTCAAGAGACCCAGTACTTC
13 . TRBJ1-2 TRBV28 . CASIRGAGSGYTF TGTGCCAGCATCCGGGGGGCAGGGAGTGGCTACACCTTC
16 . TRBJ1-2 TRBV6-5 many CASSYAKQGRGYGYTF TGTGCCAGCAGTTACGCGAAGCAGGGCCGTGGATATGGCTACACCTTC